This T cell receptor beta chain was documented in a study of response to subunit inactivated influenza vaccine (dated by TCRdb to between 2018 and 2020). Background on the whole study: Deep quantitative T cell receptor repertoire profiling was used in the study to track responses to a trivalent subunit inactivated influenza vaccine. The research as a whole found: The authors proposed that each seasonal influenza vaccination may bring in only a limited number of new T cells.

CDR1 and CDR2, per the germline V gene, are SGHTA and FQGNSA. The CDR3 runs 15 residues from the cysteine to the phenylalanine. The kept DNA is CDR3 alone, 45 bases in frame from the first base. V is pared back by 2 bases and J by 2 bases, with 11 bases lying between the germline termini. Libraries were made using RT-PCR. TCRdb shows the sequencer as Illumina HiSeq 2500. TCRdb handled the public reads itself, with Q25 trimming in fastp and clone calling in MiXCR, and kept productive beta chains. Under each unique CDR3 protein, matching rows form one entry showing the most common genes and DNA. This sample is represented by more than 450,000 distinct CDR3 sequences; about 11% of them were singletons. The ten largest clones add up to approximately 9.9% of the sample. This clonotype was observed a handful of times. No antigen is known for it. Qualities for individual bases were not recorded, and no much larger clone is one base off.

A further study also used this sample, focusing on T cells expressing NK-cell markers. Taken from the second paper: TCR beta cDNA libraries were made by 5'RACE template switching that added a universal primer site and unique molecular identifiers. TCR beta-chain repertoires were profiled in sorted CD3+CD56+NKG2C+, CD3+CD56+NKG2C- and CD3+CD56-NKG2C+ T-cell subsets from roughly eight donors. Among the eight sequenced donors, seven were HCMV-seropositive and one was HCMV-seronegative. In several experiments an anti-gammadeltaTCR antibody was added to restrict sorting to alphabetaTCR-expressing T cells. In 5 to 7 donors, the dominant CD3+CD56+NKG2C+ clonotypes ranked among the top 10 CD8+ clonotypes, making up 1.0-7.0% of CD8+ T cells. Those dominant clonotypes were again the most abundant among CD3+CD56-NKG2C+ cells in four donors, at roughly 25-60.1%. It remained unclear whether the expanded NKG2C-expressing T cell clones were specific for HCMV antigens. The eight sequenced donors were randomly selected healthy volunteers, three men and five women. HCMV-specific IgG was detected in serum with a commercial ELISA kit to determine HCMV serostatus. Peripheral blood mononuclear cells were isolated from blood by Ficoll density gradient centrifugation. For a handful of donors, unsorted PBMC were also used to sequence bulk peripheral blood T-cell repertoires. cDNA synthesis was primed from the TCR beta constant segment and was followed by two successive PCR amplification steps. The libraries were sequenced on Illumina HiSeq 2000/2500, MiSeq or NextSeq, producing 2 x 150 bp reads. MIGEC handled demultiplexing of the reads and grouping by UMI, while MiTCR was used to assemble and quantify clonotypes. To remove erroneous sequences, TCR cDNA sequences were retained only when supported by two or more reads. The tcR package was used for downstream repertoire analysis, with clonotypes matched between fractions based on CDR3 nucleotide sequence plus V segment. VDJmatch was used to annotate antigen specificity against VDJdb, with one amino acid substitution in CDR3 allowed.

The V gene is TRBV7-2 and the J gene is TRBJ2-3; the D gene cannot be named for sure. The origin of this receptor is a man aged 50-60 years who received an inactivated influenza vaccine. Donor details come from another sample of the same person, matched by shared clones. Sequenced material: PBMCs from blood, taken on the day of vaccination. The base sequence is TGTGCCAGCAGCTTACGCCCGAGAGACACAGATACGCAGTATTTT. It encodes CASSLRPRDTDTQYF.